This TCR beta chain was captured in a study of OX40 agonist ivuxolimab in advanced cancers. Samples of blood were obtained at baseline, on cycle 4 day 1, and on cycle 7 day 1. The study, taken as a whole, reports: Undetermined was the antigen specificity of the expanded peripheral T cells.

The length of the CDR3 is 14 residues. The V and J ends lost 5 bases and 7 bases respectively, with 15 bases between them. CDR1 and CDR2 (germline): MNHEY, SMNVEV (reference sequence). This clone was recorded many times. Its cognate antigen is unknown. Method: immunoSEQ multiplex PCR; TCRdb's copy keeps in-frame clones and lacks some. The sample has approximately 40,000 clones, 83% seen once. The receptor was isolated from an adult with an advanced solid tumor such as melanoma, head and neck, liver or kidney cancer. The V gene is TRBV27, the J gene TRBJ2-1; D not certain. The sample in question was CD4+ or CD8+ T cells sorted from blood, obtained in a trial of the OX40 agonist ivuxolimab. The CDR3, as DNA: TGTGCCAGCAGTCCTATTACCCCTGGGAATGAGCAGTTCTTC. This translates into CASSPITPGNEQFF.